The 3 T cell receptor beta chains reported below all come from one sample, sequenced in a study of cytomegalovirus exposure and HLA in healthy donors (dated by TCRdb to the late 2010s). Library prep was done by the immunoSEQ multiplex PCR assay. A mixture of 60 forward primers for TCR Vbeta segments and 13 reverse primers for TCR Jbeta segments was used in the multiplex PCR. TCRdb re-hosts the immuneACCESS table, in-frame sequences only. Its copies lack some clones; in the studies checked, an unresolved V gene accounts for under half of them, and the cause for the rest is not known. A total of over 150,000 clones appear in this sample, approximately 80% of them only once. The ten largest make up around 6.7% of the sample. The sequencing input was PBMCs. The receptor set was obtained from a woman aged 25 to 39 in good health and CMV-seropositive.

The J gene is TRBJ1-4, the V gene TRBV9, with D tentatively TRBD1 (6 bases). The V gene's germline CDR1 is SGDLS and CDR2 YYNGEE. The CDR3 runs 15 residues. Trimming removed 1 base at V and 8 bases at J, with 15 bases between. As DNA, the CDR3 is TGTGCCAGCAGCGTACGGGCAGGGGTACGGGAAAAACTGTTTTTT. Protein: CASSVRAGVREKLFF.

The chain uses TRBV7-3 and TRBJ2-2; TRBD1 is a possible D gene (5 bases). CDR1 is SGHTA and CDR2 is FQGTGA in the germline V gene. CDR3 size: 15 residues. Trimming took 0 bases from V and 5 from J, leaving 10 bases between them. The DNA for the CDR3 is TGTGCCAGCAGCTTAACAGGGGCGCGGACCGGGGAGCTGTTTTTT. It codes for CASSLTGARTGELFF.

J is TRBJ1-6 and V is TRBV28; tentatively, D is TRBD1 (6 bases). V was trimmed by 5 bases and J by 9 bases, leaving 14 bases between them. Germline V gene sequence: CDR1 MDHEN, CDR2 SYDVKM. The CDR3 covers 14 residues. The CDR3 loop is CASSIQGRSSPLHF. Written as DNA, the CDR3 is TGTGCCAGCAGTATACAGGGAAGGAGTTCACCCCTCCACTTT.